This T cell receptor beta chain was retrieved from a study of Ad26.COV2.S vaccination and SARS-CoV-2 variants. About the research overall: Ad26.COV2.S shots went into the muscle once or twice, 56 days apart. Broader study findings: Researchers reported similar non-spike TCR breadth in vaccine and placebo recipients. Breadth and depth estimates from TCRs may understate total T cell responses. Reportedly, after vaccination the spike-specific CD8+ and CD4+ T cell responses displayed substantial breadth.

Generated by immunoSEQ multiplex PCR, the TCRdb table keeps only in-frame clones and is missing some. The sample shows some 640,000 clones, about 89% of them seen only once. The treatment is: some 19 received Ad26.COV2.S at low or high dose, single or two shots; 5 received placebo; per-sample allocation not given. Samples analyzed were those drawn on day 63 after the first vaccine or placebo injection. A remark on this clone: Its antigen is currently unknown.

The CDR3 covers 15 residues. V trimming: 3 bases; J trimming: 6 bases; junction bases outside the gene matches: 7. From germline, CDR1 is WNHNN and CDR2 SYGVQD (reference sequence). This material consisted of peripheral blood, taken in a trial of Ad26.COV2.S vaccine versus placebo. The sequence was obtained from a person aged 18-65 years who received the Ad26.COV2.S COVID-19 vaccine or a placebo. The V gene is TRBV10-1, the J gene TRBJ1-2, with 10 bases identical to TRBD1. Here the CDR3 reads CASSDRGTGENGYTF. The CDR3 bases are TGCGCCAGCAGTGACCGAGGGACAGGGGAAAATGGCTACACCTTC.